The 22 T cell receptor beta chains below all came from one sample that was sequenced in a study of control samples from healthy donors and cancer patients. Libraries were prepared by immunoSEQ multiplex PCR; TCRdb keeps only in-frame clonotypes and omits some of them. The sample has 100,000 to 150,000 clones, roughly 87% seen once. The sequenced sample was blood. These receptors all come from a man between 18 and 35 years old in good health.

The chain employs TRBV6-4 and TRBJ2-1; no definite D call. The V end lost 6 bases, the J end lost 5 bases, and 11 bases lay between the germline ends. This CDR3 region has 13 residues. From germline, CDR1 is MRHNA and CDR2 SNTAGT. CDR3: CASSRDTNNEQFF. CDR3 in DNA: TGTGCCAGCAGCCGAGACACAAACAATGAGCAGTTCTTC.

The chain links TRBV5-1 to TRBJ1-2; a possible D gene is TRBD1 (5 bases). Trimming took 4 bases from V and 4 from J, leaving 20 bases between them. The length of the CDR3 is 16 residues. Germline lookup yields CDR1 SGHRS and CDR2 YFSETQ. CDR3 region: CASSTGDGRVGYGYTF. CDR3 bases: TGCGCCAGCAGCACCGGGGACGGGCGGGTTGGCTATGGCTACACCTTC.

The chain joins TRBV4-3 to TRBJ2-1; no reliable D call. V was pared by 0 bases and J by 12 bases, with 9 bases between. The germline CDR1 and CDR2 sequences are LGHNA and YSLEER. This CDR3 is 12 amino acids long. CDR3 region: CASSQDPGRQFF. In DNA form, the CDR3 reads TGCGCCAGCAGCCAAGATCCGGGCCGGCAGTTCTTC.

In its sample, this clone was seen once. The chain employs TRBV7-3 and TRBJ2-1; TRBD2 matches at 8 bases. The germline V gene encodes CDR1 SGHTA and CDR2 FQGTGA. This CDR3 region has 15 residues. With 4 bases clipped from V and 9 bases from J, the junction kept 11 bases outside the gene matches. This CDR3 is CASSSRGLANGEQFF. The CDR3 DNA sequence: TGTGCCAGCAGCTCACGTGGACTAGCTAACGGTGAGCAGTTCTTC.

The rearrangement links TRBV10-1 to TRBJ2-1; the match to TRBD1 covers 7 bases. The junction had 12 bases not matched to a gene; V was cut back by 4 bases and J by 9 bases. This CDR3 contains 15 residues. Germline CDR1 reads WNHNN; CDR2 reads SYGVQD (reference sequence). The CDR3 protein is CASSGDSPGPGEQFF. CDR3 in DNA: TGCGCCAGCAGTGGGGACAGCCCGGGACCGGGTGAGCAGTTCTTC.

The chain has TRBV24-1 and TRBJ2-3, with 8 nucleotides matching TRBD1. Losses at the gene ends were 11 bases for V and 0 bases for J; bases not matched to a gene: 6. This CDR3 is built from 14 residues. Germline V gene data show CDR1 as KGHDR and CDR2 as SFDVKD. CDR3 in amino acids: CAIQGVDSTDTQYF. CDR3 nucleotides: TGTGCCATACAGGGGGTGGACAGCACAGATACGCAGTATTTT.

This sequence joins TRBV7-2 and TRBJ1-4; D remains unclear. This CDR3 spans 19 amino acids. Per the germline V gene, CDR1 is SGHTA and CDR2 is FQGNSA. Trimming removed 7 bases from V and 0 bases from J, with 24 bases in between. CDR3 bases: TGTGCCAGCATTCTCGGCCGCGGGCCAAAGGGTCCAACTAATGAAAAACTGTTTTTT. This encodes CASILGRGPKGPTNEKLFF.

A remark on this clone: At one end the junction does not follow the germline gene, possibly because of a read error. The chain joins TRBV7-7 to TRBJ1-1; D ambiguous. The CDR3 consists of 16 residues. Germline-derived CDR1 and CDR2 are SSHAT and FNYEAQ (reference sequence). The CDR3 DNA reads as TGTGCTAGCAGCTCCGTCGAGGCTACGTCGAACACTGAAGCTTTCTTT. This sequence encodes CASSSVEATSNTEAFF. The variable domain in full, with the rest retrieved from reference TRBV7-7 and TRBJ1-1, is GAGVSQSPRYKVTKRGQDVTLRCDPISSHATLYWYQQALGQGPEFLTYFNYEAQPDKSGLPSDRFSAERPEGSISTLTIQRTEQRDSAMYRCASSSVEATSNTEAFFGQGTRLTVV.

On this clone itself: Other DNA sequences in the same sample also yield this CDR3. The chain links TRBV18 to TRBJ1-4; 7 bases are a match to TRBD1. CDR1 KGHSH and CDR2 LQKENI come from the germline V gene. V lost 6 bases, J lost 3 bases, and 7 bases stayed unmatched. The CDR3 spans 15 residues. The CDR3 nucleotides read TGTGCCAGCTCTCCTCCGGGACAGCCTAATGAAAAACTGTTTTTT. Its translation: CASSPPGQPNEKLFF.

Concerning this clone: The sample has other DNA sequences that encode this CDR3 too. The chain links TRBV18 to TRBJ1-1, with TRBD1 identical over 8 bases. This CDR3 is built from 14 residues. The V gene's germline CDR1 is KGHSH and CDR2 LQKENI. The J segment lost 1 base and the V segment lost 2 bases, leaving 0 bases of the junction unmatched. The CDR3 DNA follows: TGTGCCAGCTCACCAACAGGGGGGAACACTGAAGCTTTCTTT. Translating it yields CASSPTGGNTEAFF. Drawing the rest from reference TRBV18 and TRBJ1-1, the complete variable domain is NAGVMQNPRHLVRRRGQEARLRCSPMKGHSHVYWYRQLPEEGLKFMVYLQKENIIDESGMPKERFSAEFPKEGPSILRIQQVVRGDSAAYFCASSPTGGNTEAFFGQGTRLTVV.

The chain is built from TRBV10-3 and TRBJ2-1; TRBD2 matches 14 bases. Germline lookup yields CDR1 ENHRY and CDR2 SYGVKD. The CDR3 length is 16 residues. Unmatched junction bases numbered 3, after V lost 3 bases and J lost 5 bases. The CDR3, as DNA: TGTGCCATCAGTGACCCGACTAGCGGGAGGGACAATGAGCAGTTCTTC. Translation: CAISDPTSGRDNEQFF.

The chain employs TRBV5-1 and TRBJ2-7, with no clear D. The CDR3 consists of 11 residues. Trimming took 0 bases from V and 5 from J, leaving 3 bases between them. From germline, CDR1 is SGHRS and CDR2 YFSETQ. The CDR3 sequence is CASSLVDEQYF. The CDR3 DNA follows: TGCGCCAGCAGCTTGGTTGACGAGCAGTACTTC.

The J gene is TRBJ1-3, the V gene TRBV6-5; D not certain. Germline V gives CDR1 MNHEY, CDR2 SVGAGI. V was pared by 8 bases and J by 3 bases, with 8 bases between. The CDR3 totals 12 residues. The CDR3 DNA sequence: TGTGCCAGCCAATCAGATGGAAACACCATATATTTT. Residues: CASQSDGNTIYF.

This chain links TRBV5-1 with TRBJ2-4; D ambiguous. This CDR3 contains 13 residues. CDR1 SGHRS and CDR2 YFSETQ come from the germline V gene. V was pared by 1 base and J by 6 bases, with 8 bases between. The CDR3 DNA follows: TGCGCCAGCAGCTTGAAGGATTTAAACATTCAGTACTTC. This gives the protein CASSLKDLNIQYF.

The chain employs TRBV27 and TRBJ1-1; no definite D call. Germline CDR1 is MNHEY and CDR2 is SMNVEV (reference sequence). V was shortened by 3 bases and J by 5 bases, with 7 bases between the two germline ends. The CDR3 loop spans 12 amino acids. DNA of the CDR3: TGTGCCAGCAGTTTTGACAATACTGAAGCTTTCTTT. This gives the protein CASSFDNTEAFF.

V usage is TRBV6-4 and J usage is TRBJ2-2, with unresolved D. Germline V gene data show CDR1 as MRHNA and CDR2 as SNTAGT. V dropped 4 bases and J dropped 3 bases, with 6 bases sitting between them. This CDR3 spans 13 amino acids. The CDR3 DNA reads TGTGCCAGCAGTGGCCGGGACACCGGGGAGCTGTTTTTT. Amino acid sequence: CASSGRDTGELFF.

The V call is TRBV7-2, the J call TRBJ2-1; 11 positions match TRBD2. The V and J ends lost 0 bases and 15 bases, in that order; junction bases with no gene match: 7. CDR3 length equals 14 residues. CDR1 and CDR2 from the germline V gene are SGHTA and FQGNSA. As DNA, the CDR3 is TGTGCCAGCAGCTTAGCCCAGACTAGCGGGAAGCGGTTCTTC. Translation gives CASSLAQTSGKRFF. Together with reference TRBV7-2 and TRBJ2-1, the CDR3 gives the full variable domain: GAGVSQSPSNKVTEKGKDVELRCDPISGHTALYWYRQSLGQGLEFLIYFQGNSAPDKSGLPSDRFSAERTGGSVSTLTIQRTQQEDSAVYLCASSLAQTSGKRFFGPGTRLTVL.

The gene calls are TRBV28 and TRBJ2-5, with 13 positions matching TRBD2. Looked up from germline, CDR1 is MDHEN and CDR2 is SYDVKM. Trimming removed 6 bases from V and 6 bases from J; junction bases left unmatched: 4. There are 14 residues in the CDR3. In DNA form, the CDR3 reads TGTGCCAGCAGACCGGGACTAGCGGGAAAGACCCAGTACTTC. This translates into CASRPGLAGKTQYF.

The CDR3 DNA reads as TGTGCCACCAGCAGGGGGGGACTGAGCTCTGGAAACACCATATATTTT. This gives the protein CATSRGGLSSGNTIYF. This chain joins TRBV15 and TRBJ1-3; D may be TRBD1 (5 bases). This CDR3 has 16 residues. CDR1 is LNHNV, CDR2 YYDKDF, per germline (reference sequence). Between the trimmed V and J ends, which lost 3 bases and 0 bases, there was a span of 12 bases.

The chain combines TRBV27 with TRBJ2-1, with TRBD2 matching 10 bases. V lost 4 bases, J lost 5 bases, and 5 bases stayed unmatched. The germline V gene encodes CDR1 MNHEY and CDR2 SMNVEV (reference sequence). The CDR3 is 15 amino acids. CDR3 amino acids: CASSYGTSADNEQFF. The CDR3 DNA reads TGTGCCAGCAGTTACGGGACTAGCGCAGACAATGAGCAGTTCTTC.

This clone has a single count. This sequence joins TRBV6-1 and TRBJ1-2, with a possible D match to TRBD1 (6 bases). The CDR3 consists of 13 residues. CDR1 is MNHNS, CDR2 SASEGT, per germline. Trimming shortened V by 2 bases and J by 5 bases, and 9 bases separated the two germline ends. CDR3 in DNA: TGTGCCAGCAGTGAAAACAGGGTTTATGGCTACACCTTC. This translates into CASSENRVYGYTF.

V and J are TRBV5-1 and TRBJ2-7; TRBD1 aligns across 8 bases. Trimming at V came to 3 bases and at J to 2 bases, leaving 4 bases not matched to a gene. CDR1 and CDR2 from the germline V gene are SGHRS and YFSETQ. The CDR3 loop spans 14 amino acids. CDR3 residues: CASSSTGGTYEQYF. The CDR3 bases are TGCGCCAGCAGCTCTACAGGGGGGACCTACGAGCAGTACTTC.